This TCR beta chain derives from a study of shared clonotypes between healthy human individuals. In the study overall: Plates per donor: three CD4 naive, three CD4 memory, two CD8 naive, one CD8 memory.

Some clones are missing from TCRdb's copy, which holds only in-frame ones; the method was immunoSEQ multiplex PCR. This table has a few million clones, 90% to 97% appearing once. The CDR3 loop spans 15 amino acids. The germline V and J ends were trimmed by 5 bases and 3 bases, with 15 bases remaining between them. The germline CDR1 and CDR2 sequences are MDHEN and SYDVKM. Turning to this clone: Its antigen remains unidentified.

Study conclusions and caveats: With a few donors compared, approximately 5% of naive CD4 clonotypes were shared. Few donors restricted represented genetic and exposure-history diversity.

Partitioning of CD4+ cells yielded a CD45RA+ naive subset and a CD45RA-negative memory subset. This clonotype originated in a young man in good health. This chain links TRBV28 with TRBJ2-3; D gene ambiguous. The material sequenced was naive CD4+ T cells sorted from blood. As for subset: CD45RA+ positively selected. The CDR3, as DNA: TGTGCCAGCAGTCCATCAGGCGACCTAACAGATACGCAGTATTTT. Amino acids: CASSPSGDLTDTQYF.